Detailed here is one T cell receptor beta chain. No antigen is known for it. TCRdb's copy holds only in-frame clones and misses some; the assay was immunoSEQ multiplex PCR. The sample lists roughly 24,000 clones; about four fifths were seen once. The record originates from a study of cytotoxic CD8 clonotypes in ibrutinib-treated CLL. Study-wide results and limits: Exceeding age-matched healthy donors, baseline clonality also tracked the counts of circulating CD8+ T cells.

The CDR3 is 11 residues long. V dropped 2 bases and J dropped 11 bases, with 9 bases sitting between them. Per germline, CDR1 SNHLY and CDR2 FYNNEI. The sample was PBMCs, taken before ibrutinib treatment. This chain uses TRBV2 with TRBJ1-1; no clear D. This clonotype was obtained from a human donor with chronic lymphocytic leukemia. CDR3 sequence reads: CASSEQPGAFF. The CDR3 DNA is TGTGCCAGCAGTGAACAGCCCGGGGCTTTCTTT.